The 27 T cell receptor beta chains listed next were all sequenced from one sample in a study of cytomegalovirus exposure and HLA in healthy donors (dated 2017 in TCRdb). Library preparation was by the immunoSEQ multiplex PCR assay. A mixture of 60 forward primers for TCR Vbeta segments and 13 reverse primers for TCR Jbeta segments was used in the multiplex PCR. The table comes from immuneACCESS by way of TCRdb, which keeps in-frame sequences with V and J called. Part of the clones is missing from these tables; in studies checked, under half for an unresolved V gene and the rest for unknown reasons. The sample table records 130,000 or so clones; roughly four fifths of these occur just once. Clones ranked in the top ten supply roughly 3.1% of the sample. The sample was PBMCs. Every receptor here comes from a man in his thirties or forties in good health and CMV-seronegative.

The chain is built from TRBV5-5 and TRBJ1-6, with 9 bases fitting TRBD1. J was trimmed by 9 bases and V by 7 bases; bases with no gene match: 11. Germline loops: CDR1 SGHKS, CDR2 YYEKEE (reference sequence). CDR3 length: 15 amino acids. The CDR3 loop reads CASHRPGQGSSPLHF. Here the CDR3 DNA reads TGTGCCAGCCATCGACCGGGACAGGGTTCTTCACCCCTCCACTTT.

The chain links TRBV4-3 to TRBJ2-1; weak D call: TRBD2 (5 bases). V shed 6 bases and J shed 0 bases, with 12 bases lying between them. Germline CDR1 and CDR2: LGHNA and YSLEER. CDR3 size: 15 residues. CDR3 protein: CASRRVIDSYNEQFF. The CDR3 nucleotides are TGCGCCAGCAGGAGGGTGATAGACTCCTACAATGAGCAGTTCTTC.

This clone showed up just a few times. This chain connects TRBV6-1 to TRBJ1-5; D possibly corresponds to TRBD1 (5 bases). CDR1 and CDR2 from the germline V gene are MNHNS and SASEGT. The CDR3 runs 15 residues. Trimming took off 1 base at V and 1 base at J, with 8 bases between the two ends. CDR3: CASSEGTRSNQPQHF. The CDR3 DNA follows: TGTGCCAGCAGTGAAGGGACAAGAAGCAATCAGCCCCAGCATTTT.

The CDR3 DNA is TGCAGCGTTGAAGGCGGAGGACTAGCCCCCTTCTCCTACAATGAGCAGTTCTTC. Protein product: CSVEGGGLAPFSYNEQFF. This chain uses TRBV29-1 with TRBJ2-1; 8 bases map to TRBD2. CDR1 and CDR2 (germline): SQVTM, ANQGSEA. J gave up 0 bases and V 1 base, and 11 bases lay outside the gene matches. The CDR3 is 18 residues long.

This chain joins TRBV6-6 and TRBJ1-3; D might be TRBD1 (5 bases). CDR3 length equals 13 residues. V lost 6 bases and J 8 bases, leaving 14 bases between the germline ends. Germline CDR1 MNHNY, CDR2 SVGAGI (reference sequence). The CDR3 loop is CASSLGPRDTIYF. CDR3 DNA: TGTGCCAGCAGCTTGGGGCCCCGGGACACCATATATTTT.

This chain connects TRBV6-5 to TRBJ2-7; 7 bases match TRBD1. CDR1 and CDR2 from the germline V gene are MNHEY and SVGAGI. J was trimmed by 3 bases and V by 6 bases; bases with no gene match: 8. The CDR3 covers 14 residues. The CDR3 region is CASSQTGLHYEQYF. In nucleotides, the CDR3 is TGTGCCAGCAGCCAGACAGGGTTACACTACGAGCAGTACTTC.

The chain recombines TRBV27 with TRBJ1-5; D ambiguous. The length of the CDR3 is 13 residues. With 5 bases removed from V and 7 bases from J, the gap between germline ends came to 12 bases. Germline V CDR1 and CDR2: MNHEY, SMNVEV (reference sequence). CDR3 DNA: TGTGCCAGCAGTGTTAGGGAGTTCCAGCCCCAGCATTTT. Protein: CASSVREFQPQHF.

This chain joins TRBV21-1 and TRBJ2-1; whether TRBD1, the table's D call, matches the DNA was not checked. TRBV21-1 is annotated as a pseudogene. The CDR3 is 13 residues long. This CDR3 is CASNQGLGNEQFF. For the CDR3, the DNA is TGTGCCAGCAATCAGGGGTTGGGAAATGAGCAGTTCTTC.

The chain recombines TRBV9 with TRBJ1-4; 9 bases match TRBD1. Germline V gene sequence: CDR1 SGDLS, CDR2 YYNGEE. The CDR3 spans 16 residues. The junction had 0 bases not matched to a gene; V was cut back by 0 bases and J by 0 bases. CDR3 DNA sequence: TGTGCCAGCAGCGTAGGGACAGGGGCAACTAATGAAAAACTGTTTTTT. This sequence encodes CASSVGTGATNEKLFF.

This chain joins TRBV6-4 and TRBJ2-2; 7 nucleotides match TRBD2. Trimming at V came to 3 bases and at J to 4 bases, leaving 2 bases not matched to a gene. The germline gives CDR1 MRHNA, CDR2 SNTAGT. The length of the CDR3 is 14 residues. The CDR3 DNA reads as TGTGCCAGCAGTGAGGCTAGCGGCACCGGGGAGCTGTTTTTT. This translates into CASSEASGTGELFF.

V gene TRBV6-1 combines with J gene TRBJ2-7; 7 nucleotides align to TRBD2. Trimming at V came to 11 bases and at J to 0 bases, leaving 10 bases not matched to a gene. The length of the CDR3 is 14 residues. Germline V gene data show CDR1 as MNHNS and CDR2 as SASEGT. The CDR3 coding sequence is TGTGCCTCTAAGACTAGCCGAAACTCCTACGAGCAGTACTTC. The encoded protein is CASKTSRNSYEQYF.

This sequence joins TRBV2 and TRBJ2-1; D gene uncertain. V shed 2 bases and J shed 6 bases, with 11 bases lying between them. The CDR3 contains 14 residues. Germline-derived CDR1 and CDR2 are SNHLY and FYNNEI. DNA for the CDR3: TGTGCCAGCAGTGAAATCCAAGAGAGCAATGAGCAGTTCTTC. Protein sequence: CASSEIQESNEQFF. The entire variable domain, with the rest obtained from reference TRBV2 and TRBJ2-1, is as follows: EPEVTQTPSHQVTQMGQEVILRCVPISNHLYFYWYRQILGQKVEFLVSFYNNEISEKSEIFDDQFSVERPDGSNFTLKIRSTKLEDSAMYFCASSEIQESNEQFFGPGTRLTVL.

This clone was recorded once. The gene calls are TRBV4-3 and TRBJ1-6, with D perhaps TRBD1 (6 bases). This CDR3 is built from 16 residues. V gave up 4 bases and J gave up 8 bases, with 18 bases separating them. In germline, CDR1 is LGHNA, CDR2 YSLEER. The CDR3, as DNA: TGCGCCAGCAGCCCCTGGCCCTCGGACAGAGATTCACCCCTCCACTTT. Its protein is CASSPWPSDRDSPLHF.

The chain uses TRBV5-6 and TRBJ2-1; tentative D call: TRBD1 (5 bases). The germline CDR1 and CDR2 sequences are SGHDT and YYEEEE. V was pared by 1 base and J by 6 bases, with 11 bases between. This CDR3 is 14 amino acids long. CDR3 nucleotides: TGTGCCAGCAGCTTGAGACGCAGGGCCAATGAGCAGTTCTTC. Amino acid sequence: CASSLRRRANEQFF.

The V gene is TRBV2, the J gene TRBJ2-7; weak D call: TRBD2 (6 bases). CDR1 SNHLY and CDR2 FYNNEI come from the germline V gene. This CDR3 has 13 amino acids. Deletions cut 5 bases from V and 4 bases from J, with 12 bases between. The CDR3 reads CASSSRGGYEQYF. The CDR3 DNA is TGTGCCAGCAGTTCGCGGGGTGGGTACGAGCAGTACTTC.

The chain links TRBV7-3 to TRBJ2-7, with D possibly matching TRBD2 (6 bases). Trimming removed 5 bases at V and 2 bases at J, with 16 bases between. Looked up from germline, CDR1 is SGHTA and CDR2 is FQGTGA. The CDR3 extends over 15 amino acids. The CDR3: CASSLGLSGPYEQYF. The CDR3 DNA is TGTGCCAGCAGCCTCGGACTTAGCGGTCCCTACGAGCAGTACTTC. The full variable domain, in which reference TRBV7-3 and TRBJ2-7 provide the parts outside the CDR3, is GAGVSQTPSNKVTEKGKYVELRCDPISGHTALYWYRQSLGQGPEFLIYFQGTGAADDSGLPNDRFFAVRPEGSVSTLKIQRTERGDSAVYLCASSLGLSGPYEQYFGPGTRLTVT.

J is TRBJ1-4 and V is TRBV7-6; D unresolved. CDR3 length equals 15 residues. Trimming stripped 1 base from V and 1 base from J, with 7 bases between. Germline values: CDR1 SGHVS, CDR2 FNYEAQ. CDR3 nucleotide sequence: TGTGCCAGCAGCTTAGGTCGGGGAACTAATGAAAAACTGTTTTTT. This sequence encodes CASSLGRGTNEKLFF. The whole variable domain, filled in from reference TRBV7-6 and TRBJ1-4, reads GAGVSQSPRYKVTKRGQDVALRCDPISGHVSLYWYRQALGQGPEFLTYFNYEAQQDKSGLPNDRFSAERPEGSISTLTIQRTEQRDSAMYRCASSLGRGTNEKLFFGSGTQLSVL.

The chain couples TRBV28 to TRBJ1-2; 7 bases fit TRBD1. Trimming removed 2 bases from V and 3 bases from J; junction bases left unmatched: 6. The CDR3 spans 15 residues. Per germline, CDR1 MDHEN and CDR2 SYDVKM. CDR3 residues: CASSLLNTGDYGYTF. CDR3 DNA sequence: TGTGCCAGCAGTTTACTGAACACAGGGGACTATGGCTACACCTTC.

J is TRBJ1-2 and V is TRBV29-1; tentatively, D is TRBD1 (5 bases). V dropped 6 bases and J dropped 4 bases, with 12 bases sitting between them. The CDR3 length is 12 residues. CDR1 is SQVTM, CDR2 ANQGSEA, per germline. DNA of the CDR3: TGCAGCGTACTAAGGGGCAGCTATGGCTACACCTTC. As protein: CSVLRGSYGYTF.

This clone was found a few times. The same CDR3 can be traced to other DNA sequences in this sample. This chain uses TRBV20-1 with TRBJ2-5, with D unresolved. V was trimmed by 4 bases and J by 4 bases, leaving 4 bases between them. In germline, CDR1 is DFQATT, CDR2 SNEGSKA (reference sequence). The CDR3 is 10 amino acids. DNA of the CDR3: TGCAGTGCTACCCTAGAGACCCAGTACTTC. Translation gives CSATLETQYF.

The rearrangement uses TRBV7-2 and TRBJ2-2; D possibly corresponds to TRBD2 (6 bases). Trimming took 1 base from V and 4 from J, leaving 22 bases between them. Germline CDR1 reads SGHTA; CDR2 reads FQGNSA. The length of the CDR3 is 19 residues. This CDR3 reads CASSLVAILGGSITGELFF. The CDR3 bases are TGTGCCAGCAGCTTAGTTGCTATTTTGGGGGGAAGCATCACCGGGGAGCTGTTTTTT.

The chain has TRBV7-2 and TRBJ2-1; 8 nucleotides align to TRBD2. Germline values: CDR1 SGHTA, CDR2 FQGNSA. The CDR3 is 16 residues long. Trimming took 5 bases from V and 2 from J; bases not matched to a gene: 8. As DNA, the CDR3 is TGTGCCAGCAGCCCCCGCGCGGGGGGCCCCTACAATGAGCAGTTCTTC. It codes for CASSPRAGGPYNEQFF.

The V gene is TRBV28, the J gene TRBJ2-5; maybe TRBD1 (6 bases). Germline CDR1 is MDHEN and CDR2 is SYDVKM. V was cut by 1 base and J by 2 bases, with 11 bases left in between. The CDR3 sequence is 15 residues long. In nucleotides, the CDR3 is TGTGCCAGCAGTTTATTACAGGGCCTACAAGAGACCCAGTACTTC. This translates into CASSLLQGLQETQYF.

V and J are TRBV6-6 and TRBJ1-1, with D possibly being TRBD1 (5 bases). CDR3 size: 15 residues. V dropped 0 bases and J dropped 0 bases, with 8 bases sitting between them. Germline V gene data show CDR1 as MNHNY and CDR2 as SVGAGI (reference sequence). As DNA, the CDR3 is TGTGCCAGCAGTTACTCGCGGGGGATGAACACTGAAGCTTTCTTT. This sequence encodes CASSYSRGMNTEAFF.

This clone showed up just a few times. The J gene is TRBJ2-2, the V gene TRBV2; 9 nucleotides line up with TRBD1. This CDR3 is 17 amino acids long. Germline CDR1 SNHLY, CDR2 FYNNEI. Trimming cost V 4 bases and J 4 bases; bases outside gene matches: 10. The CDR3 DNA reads TGTGCCAGCAGTGTGACAGGGGGGAGATCGGGCACCGGGGAGCTGTTTTTT. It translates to CASSVTGGRSGTGELFF. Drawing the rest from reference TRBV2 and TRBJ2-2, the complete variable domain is EPEVTQTPSHQVTQMGQEVILRCVPISNHLYFYWYRQILGQKVEFLVSFYNNEISEKSEIFDDQFSVERPDGSNFTLKIRSTKLEDSAMYFCASSVTGGRSGTGELFFGEGSRLTVL.

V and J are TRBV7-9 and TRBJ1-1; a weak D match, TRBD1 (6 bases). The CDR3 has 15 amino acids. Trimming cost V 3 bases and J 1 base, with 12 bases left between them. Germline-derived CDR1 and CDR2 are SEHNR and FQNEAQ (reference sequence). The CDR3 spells CASSFPPGQNTEAFF. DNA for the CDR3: TGTGCCAGCAGCTTCCCCCCGGGACAGAACACTGAAGCTTTCTTT.

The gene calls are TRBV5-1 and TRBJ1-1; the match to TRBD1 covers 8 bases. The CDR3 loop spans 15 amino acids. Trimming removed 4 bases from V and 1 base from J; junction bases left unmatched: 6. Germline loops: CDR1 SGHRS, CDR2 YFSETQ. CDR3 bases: TGCGCCAGCAGCACCACAACAGGGGGGAACACTGAAGCTTTCTTT. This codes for CASSTTTGGNTEAFF.